The 4 T cell receptor beta chains presented below share a single source sample, sequenced in a study of cytomegalovirus exposure and HLA in healthy donors. The PCR used 60 Vbeta and 13 Jbeta primers. Only in-frame clones appear in the TCRdb table, and some are missing; sequencing was by immunoSEQ multiplex PCR. The table has about 140,000 clones, approximately 80% seen once. Sequenced: PBMCs. The receptors here all came from a young man in good health and CMV-seronegative.

The gene calls are TRBV7-2 and TRBJ2-7; 8 positions match TRBD2. Trimming cost V 5 bases and J 0 bases; bases outside gene matches: 6. CDR3 size: 15 residues. In germline, CDR1 is SGHTA, CDR2 FQGNSA. CDR3 DNA: TGTGCCAGCAGCGCCTCTAGCGGGTCCTCCTACGAGCAGTACTTC. It encodes CASSASSGSSYEQYF.

The rearrangement uses TRBV18 and TRBJ2-1; 7 positions agree with TRBD2. Losses at the gene ends were 1 base for V and 2 bases for J; bases not matched to a gene: 2. The CDR3 sequence is 15 residues long. CDR1 and CDR2 (germline): KGHSH, LQKENI. The CDR3 sequence is CASSPLGTTYNEQFF. The CDR3 DNA reads TGTGCCAGCTCACCACTCGGGACTACCTACAATGAGCAGTTCTTC.

In this sample, this clone turned up a few times. The V gene is TRBV2, the J gene TRBJ1-4; no clear D. Germline V CDR1 and CDR2: SNHLY, FYNNEI. Trimming pared 6 bases from V and 0 bases from J, leaving 11 bases between. This CDR3 has 15 amino acids. CDR3 coding DNA: TGTGCCAGCAGGGAACTACTTTCAACTAATGAAAAACTGTTTTTT. This translates into CASRELLSTNEKLFF.

The J gene is TRBJ2-5, the V gene TRBV27; no clear D. CDR1 and CDR2 (germline): MNHEY, SMNVEV (reference sequence). This CDR3 region has 11 residues. Trimming removed 5 bases from V and 3 bases from J, with 4 bases in between. The CDR3 nucleotides are TGTGCCAGCAGTACTGAAGAGACCCAGTACTTC. Protein product: CASSTEETQYF.